A selection of T cell receptor beta chains follows, all from one sample in a study of Tregs in tolerant kidney transplant recipients. Assay used: immunoSEQ multiplex PCR; TCRdb lists only in-frame clones, some missing. The repertoire has under 80,000 clones, 80% to 90% of them found once; the top ten carry roughly 2.2%. The sample in question was Tregs from blood, obtained before the transplant. Every receptor here comes from a human donor who received a combined kidney and bone marrow transplant. Each CDR3 is given with its conserved first and last residue. The order of the fields is J gene, V gene, D gene, clone size, CDR3 protein, CDR3 DNA. D genes are given only for firm matches. Size is omitted from some rows. Given values are once, few, many or a class for expanded clones.

j_gene: TRBJ1-5; v_gene: TRBV19; d_gene: .; abundance: .; CDR3aa: CASSIQGSQPQHF; CDR3nt: TGTGCCAGTAGTATTCAGGGTTCGCAGCCCCAGCATTTT
j_gene: TRBJ1-2; v_gene: TRBV7-2; d_gene: .; abundance: .; CDR3aa: CASSFDGYGYTF; CDR3nt: TGTGCCAGCAGCTTTGACGGATATGGCTACACCTTC
j_gene: TRBJ2-1; v_gene: TRBV20-1; d_gene: .; abundance: .; CDR3aa: CSARDTGEQFF; CDR3nt: TGCAGTGCTAGAGATACCGGGGAGCAGTTCTTC
j_gene: TRBJ1-2; v_gene: TRBV11-2; d_gene: .; abundance: .; CDR3aa: CASSLERQNYGYTF; CDR3nt: TGTGCCAGCAGCTTAGAAAGACAGAACTATGGCTACACCTTC
j_gene: TRBJ2-3; v_gene: TRBV6-5; d_gene: TRBD2; abundance: .; CDR3aa: CASSSPGTSTDTQYF; CDR3nt: TGTGCCAGCAGTTCCCCCGGGACTAGTACAGATACGCAGTATTTT
j_gene: TRBJ2-5; v_gene: TRBV10-3; d_gene: .; abundance: .; CDR3aa: CAIGGETQYF; CDR3nt: TGTGCCATTGGGGGAGAGACCCAGTACTTC
j_gene: TRBJ1-3; v_gene: TRBV11-2; d_gene: .; abundance: .; CDR3aa: CASSYSSGNTIYF; CDR3nt: TGTGCCAGCAGTTACAGTTCTGGAAACACCATATATTTT
j_gene: TRBJ2-1; v_gene: TRBV11-3; d_gene: .; abundance: .; CDR3aa: CASSLDIRGAYNEQFF; CDR3nt: TGTGCCAGCAGCTTAGATATCCGCGGCGCATACAATGAGCAGTTCTTC
j_gene: TRBJ1-2; v_gene: TRBV5-5; d_gene: .; abundance: .; CDR3aa: CASSYDPRAANYGYTF; CDR3nt: TGTGCCAGCAGCTACGACCCGAGGGCAGCTAACTATGGCTACACCTTC
j_gene: TRBJ2-1; v_gene: TRBV7-2; d_gene: .; abundance: .; CDR3aa: CASSLAVEQFF; CDR3nt: TGTGCCAGCAGCTTAGCGGTAGAGCAGTTCTTC
j_gene: TRBJ1-6; v_gene: TRBV27; d_gene: TRBD1; abundance: few; CDR3aa: CASSLISGGNGSPLHF; CDR3nt: TGTGCCAGCAGTTTAATTTCAGGGGGCAACGGCTCACCCCTCCACTTT
j_gene: TRBJ1-3; v_gene: TRBV12-5; d_gene: .; abundance: .; CDR3aa: CASGQGNPGNTIYF; CDR3nt: TGTGCTAGTGGTCAGGGCAACCCTGGAAACACCATATATTTT
j_gene: TRBJ2-1; v_gene: TRBV27; d_gene: TRBD2; abundance: .; CDR3aa: CASRGGRADNEQFF; CDR3nt: TGTGCCAGCAGAGGCGGGAGGGCCGACAATGAGCAGTTCTTC
j_gene: TRBJ1-1; v_gene: TRBV18; d_gene: .; abundance: .; CDR3aa: CASSSTDRNEAFF; CDR3nt: TGTGCCAGCTCATCAACCGACAGAAATGAAGCTTTCTTT
j_gene: TRBJ2-2; v_gene: TRBV29-1; d_gene: .; abundance: .; CDR3aa: CSAQSPGAGELFF; CDR3nt: TGCAGCGCCCAATCTCCGGGGGCCGGGGAGCTGTTTTTT
j_gene: TRBJ1-6; v_gene: TRBV10-2; d_gene: .; abundance: .; CDR3aa: CASSYSPTGPNRNSPLHF; CDR3nt: TGCGCCAGCAGCTACTCCCCGACCGGGCCGAATCGTAATTCACCCCTCCACTTT
j_gene: TRBJ2-5; v_gene: TRBV7-8; d_gene: .; abundance: .; CDR3aa: CASSHTGKGVGQETQYF; CDR3nt: TGTGCCAGCAGCCATACAGGGAAGGGGGTGGGCCAAGAGACCCAGTACTTC
j_gene: TRBJ2-1; v_gene: TRBV5-1; d_gene: TRBD2; abundance: .; CDR3aa: CASSLDAAGGSYNEQFF; CDR3nt: TGCGCCAGCAGCTTGGATGCGGCGGGGGGCTCCTACAATGAGCAGTTCTTC
j_gene: TRBJ1-2; v_gene: TRBV6-5; d_gene: TRBD1; abundance: .; CDR3aa: CASRDRVTNYGYTF; CDR3nt: TGTGCCAGCAGAGACAGGGTTACTAACTATGGCTACACCTTC
j_gene: TRBJ2-7; v_gene: TRBV9; d_gene: TRBD2; abundance: few; CDR3aa: CASSEGTSGYEQYF; CDR3nt: TGTGCCAGCAGCGAGGGGACTAGCGGCTACGAGCAGTACTTC
j_gene: TRBJ2-3; v_gene: TRBV18; d_gene: TRBD2; abundance: .; CDR3aa: CASSPRTSSRTDTQYF; CDR3nt: TGTGCCAGCTCACCGAGGACTAGCAGCCGCACAGATACGCAGTATTTT
j_gene: TRBJ2-2; v_gene: TRBV2; d_gene: .; abundance: .; CDR3aa: CASSEERAPGELFF; CDR3nt: TGTGCCAGCAGTGAAGAGCGGGCCCCCGGGGAGCTGTTTTTT
j_gene: TRBJ1-5; v_gene: TRBV10-3; d_gene: .; abundance: once; CDR3aa: CAISAAGTASTDTQHF; CDR3nt: TGTGCCATCAGTGCAGCAGGGACGGCTAGCACAGATACGCAGCATTTT
j_gene: TRBJ2-6; v_gene: TRBV4-1; d_gene: .; abundance: once; CDR3aa: CASSLRGVSGANVLTF; CDR3nt: TGCGCCAGCAGCCTCAGGGGAGTCTCTGGGGCCAACGTCCTGACTTTC
j_gene: TRBJ1-6; v_gene: TRBV13; d_gene: .; abundance: .; CDR3aa: CASSLRYSPLHF; CDR3nt: TGTGCCAGCAGCTTAAGATATTCACCCCTCCACTTT
j_gene: TRBJ1-6; v_gene: TRBV7-9; d_gene: .; abundance: .; CDR3aa: CASTKATGVGPLHF; CDR3nt: TGTGCCAGCACGAAGGCGACGGGGGTTGGGCCCCTCCACTTT
j_gene: TRBJ2-3; v_gene: TRBV29-1; d_gene: TRBD1; abundance: .; CDR3aa: CSVEDTVGDSKGWGRGDTQYF; CDR3nt: TGCAGCGTTGAGGATACAGTCGGGGACAGTAAAGGGTGGGGGCGCGGGGATACGCAGTATTTT
j_gene: TRBJ2-1; v_gene: TRBV5-1; d_gene: .; abundance: .; CDR3aa: CASSFGPSNEQFF; CDR3nt: TGCGCCAGCAGCTTTGGGCCCAGCAATGAGCAGTTCTTC
j_gene: TRBJ2-1; v_gene: TRBV10-1; d_gene: TRBD2; abundance: .; CDR3aa: CASSETSGDQNEQFF; CDR3nt: TGCGCCAGCAGTGAGACTAGCGGGGATCAGAATGAGCAGTTCTTC
j_gene: TRBJ2-3; v_gene: TRBV4-1; d_gene: TRBD2; abundance: .; CDR3aa: CASSHVVAGLTDTQYF; CDR3nt: TGCGCCAGCAGCCACGTGGTAGCGGGGTTGACAGATACGCAGTATTTT
j_gene: TRBJ2-7; v_gene: TRBV13; d_gene: .; abundance: .; CDR3aa: CASRRQGTSYEQYF; CDR3nt: TGTGCCAGCAGACGTCAGGGGACCTCCTACGAGCAGTACTTC
j_gene: TRBJ2-1; v_gene: TRBV9; d_gene: .; abundance: few; CDR3aa: CASSGQAGQPNYYNEQFF; CDR3nt: TGTGCCAGCAGCGGTCAAGCGGGACAACCTAATTACTACAATGAGCAGTTCTTC
j_gene: TRBJ2-7; v_gene: TRBV2; d_gene: .; abundance: .; CDR3aa: CASSAEYEQYF; CDR3nt: TGTGCCAGCAGTGCCGAGTACGAGCAGTACTTC
j_gene: TRBJ1-2; v_gene: TRBV7-9; d_gene: .; abundance: .; CDR3aa: CASSLPPARRGYTF; CDR3nt: TGTGCCAGCAGCTTACCCCCAGCTAGGAGGGGCTACACCTTC
j_gene: TRBJ2-3; v_gene: TRBV28; d_gene: .; abundance: .; CDR3aa: CASSFWVGSTDTQYF; CDR3nt: TGTGCCAGCAGTTTTTGGGTGGGGAGCACAGATACGCAGTATTTT
j_gene: TRBJ2-3; v_gene: TRBV11-3; d_gene: .; abundance: .; CDR3aa: CASSSAPDTQYF; CDR3nt: TGTGCCAGCAGCTCCGCTCCAGATACGCAGTATTTT
j_gene: TRBJ2-7; v_gene: TRBV6-5; d_gene: .; abundance: .; CDR3aa: CASSYSAGRISYEQYF; CDR3nt: TGCGCCAGCAGTTACTCTGCGGGACGGATCTCCTACGAGCAGTACTTC
j_gene: TRBJ2-5; v_gene: TRBV5-1; d_gene: .; abundance: .; CDR3aa: CASSFQGGGVQETQYF; CDR3nt: TGCGCCAGCAGCTTTCAGGGAGGGGGGGTCCAAGAGACCCAGTACTTC
j_gene: TRBJ1-2; v_gene: TRBV5-1; d_gene: TRBD1; abundance: .; CDR3aa: CASSWQGASYGYTF; CDR3nt: TGCGCCAGCAGCTGGCAGGGGGCTTCCTATGGCTACACCTTC
j_gene: TRBJ2-5; v_gene: TRBV7-2; d_gene: .; abundance: .; CDR3aa: CATGQGAGWTQYF; CDR3nt: TGTGCCACGGGACAAGGGGCGGGGTGGACCCAGTACTTC
j_gene: TRBJ2-7; v_gene: TRBV14; d_gene: .; abundance: .; CDR3aa: CASSPNLEQQYF; CDR3nt: TGTGCCAGCAGTCCGAACCTCGAGCAGCAGTACTTC
j_gene: TRBJ1-6; v_gene: TRBV6-4; d_gene: .; abundance: medium-sized; CDR3aa: CASRWTDSYNSPLHF; CDR3nt: TGTGCCAGCCGTTGGACAGACTCCTATAATTCACCCCTCCACTTT
j_gene: TRBJ1-4; v_gene: TRBV4-3; d_gene: TRBD1; abundance: .; CDR3aa: CASSPKLGTGFATNEKLFF; CDR3nt: TGCGCCAGCAGCCCAAAGCTCGGGACAGGCTTTGCAACTAATGAAAAACTGTTTTTT
j_gene: TRBJ2-2; v_gene: TRBV28; d_gene: .; abundance: .; CDR3aa: CASSSPRNRTGELFF; CDR3nt: TGTGCCAGCAGTTCTCCACGCAACAGGACCGGGGAGCTGTTTTTT
j_gene: TRBJ2-1; v_gene: TRBV5-5; d_gene: .; abundance: .; CDR3aa: CASSSRYQGAEQFF; CDR3nt: TGTGCCAGCAGCTCCCGATATCAGGGTGCTGAGCAGTTCTTC
j_gene: TRBJ2-7; v_gene: TRBV27; d_gene: TRBD2; abundance: .; CDR3aa: CATRGGAGAYEQYF; CDR3nt: TGTGCCACCAGAGGGGGAGCGGGAGCATACGAGCAGTACTTC
j_gene: TRBJ2-7; v_gene: TRBV5-1; d_gene: .; abundance: .; CDR3aa: CASSLVSDASGSYEQYF; CDR3nt: TGCGCCAGCAGCTTGGTATCGGATGCATCCGGTTCCTACGAGCAGTACTTC
j_gene: TRBJ1-1; v_gene: TRBV28; d_gene: .; abundance: .; CDR3aa: CASSSGNTEAFF; CDR3nt: TGTGCCAGCAGTTCAGGGAACACTGAAGCTTTCTTT